This T cell receptor beta chain was found in a study of shared clonotypes between healthy human individuals. Germline V CDR1 and CDR2: LNHDA, SQIVND (reference sequence). The CDR3 covers 17 residues. Trimming at V came to 5 bases and at J to 4 bases, leaving 10 bases not matched to a gene. Healthy and HIV-negative, the adult donors had no recent acute infections or vaccinations. The data were produced by immunoSEQ multiplex PCR, yet TCRdb's version contains in-frame clones alone and is incomplete. This sample has over 700,000 clones, with 55% to 75% found just once. The TCR originated in a woman aged 25 to 39 in good health. The chain links TRBV19 to TRBJ2-3, with TRBD1 identical over 12 bases. The sample was memory CD4+ T cells sorted from blood. The subset is: CD45RA-negative fraction. In DNA form, the CDR3 reads TGTGCCAGTAGTTCAAACCCCGGGACAGGGGGCGCAGATACGCAGTATTTT. Translating it yields CASSSNPGTGGADTQYF.